Listed below are T cell receptor beta chains from one sample, sequenced in a study of T cell responses to AZD1222 COVID-19 vaccine. Method: immunoSEQ multiplex PCR; TCRdb's copy keeps in-frame clones and lacks some. Here the sample spans 100,000 to 150,000 clones, around 87% being singletons. Sample: peripheral blood, taken on day 0 of AZD1222 vaccination. The receptors here all came from an adult in good health. CDR3s include the opening cysteine and the closing phenylalanine or tryptophan. The D gene is left open where the match is weak. Size is stated for part of the rows, as once, few or many counts, or as a class when the clone is expanded.

CDR3 length: 18; clone size: NA; J gene: TRBJ1-1; D gene: TRBD1; V gene: TRBV19; CDR3 DNA: TGTGCCAGTAGGCGGACAGGGACTAGGGACTTCTTAAACACTGAAGCTTTCTTT; CDR3 protein: CASRRTGTRDFLNTEAFF
CDR3 length: 17; clone size: NA; J gene: TRBJ2-2; D gene: TRBD2; V gene: TRBV11-2; CDR3 DNA: TGTGCCAGCAGCCTTTCCGCTAGCGGGGGGGCGGCCGGGGAGCTGTTTTTT; CDR3 protein: CASSLSASGGAAGELFF
CDR3 length: 15; clone size: NA; J gene: TRBJ2-1; D gene: NA; V gene: TRBV27; CDR3 DNA: TGTGCCAGCAGTTTCCGGCAGGGAGCCTACAATGAGCAGTTCTTC; CDR3 protein: CASSFRQGAYNEQFF
CDR3 length: 15; clone size: NA; J gene: TRBJ1-2; D gene: NA; V gene: TRBV19; CDR3 DNA: TGTGCCAGTAGTCTCCTGGCGGACAGAAACTATGGCTACACCTTC; CDR3 protein: CASSLLADRNYGYTF
CDR3 length: 16; clone size: NA; J gene: TRBJ1-2; D gene: TRBD1; V gene: TRBV7-6; CDR3 DNA: TGTGCCAGCAGCTTTAGACCAATGGACAGGGCCTATGGCTACACCTTC; CDR3 protein: CASSFRPMDRAYGYTF
CDR3 length: 15; clone size: NA; J gene: TRBJ1-2; D gene: NA; V gene: TRBV6-5; CDR3 DNA: TGTGCCAGCAGTCCGGGCATAAGGGGGGGGCTTGGCTACACCTTC; CDR3 protein: CASSPGIRGGLGYTF
CDR3 length: 15; clone size: NA; J gene: TRBJ1-3; D gene: NA; V gene: TRBV5-6; CDR3 DNA: TGTGCCAGCAGCCCCCAGGGAGTCCCTGGAAACACCATATATTTT; CDR3 protein: CASSPQGVPGNTIYF
CDR3 length: 14; clone size: NA; J gene: TRBJ2-1; D gene: NA; V gene: TRBV30; CDR3 DNA: TGTGCCTGGAGTGGGGGGTTACCCCTCAATGAGCAGTTCTTC; CDR3 protein: CAWSGGLPLNEQFF
CDR3 length: 12; clone size: once; J gene: TRBJ1-2; D gene: NA; V gene: TRBV7-9; CDR3 DNA: TGTGCCAGCAGCTTAGAGGGAGGCGGCTACACCTTC; CDR3 protein: CASSLEGGGYTF
CDR3 length: 14; clone size: once; J gene: TRBJ1-2; D gene: TRBD1; V gene: TRBV18; CDR3 DNA: TGTGCCAGCTCAGAAGCAGGGGGCATTCTTGGCTACACCTTC; CDR3 protein: CASSEAGGILGYTF
CDR3 length: 13; clone size: once; J gene: TRBJ2-4; D gene: TRBD1; V gene: TRBV29-1; CDR3 DNA: TGCAGCGTGACTCACAGGGGGCGCGACATTCAGTACTTC; CDR3 protein: CSVTHRGRDIQYF
CDR3 length: 14; clone size: NA; J gene: TRBJ2-2; D gene: NA; V gene: TRBV6-5; CDR3 DNA: TGTGCCAGCAGTTACCAGGGGAGGGCCGGGGAGCTGTTTTTT; CDR3 protein: CASSYQGRAGELFF
CDR3 length: 14; clone size: NA; J gene: TRBJ1-2; D gene: NA; V gene: TRBV24-1; CDR3 DNA: TGTGCCACCAGTGATCCGGGACGGAGCTATGGCTACACCTTC; CDR3 protein: CATSDPGRSYGYTF
CDR3 length: 14; clone size: NA; J gene: TRBJ2-2; D gene: NA; V gene: TRBV15; CDR3 DNA: TGTGCCACCAGCAGAGATCTCAAGACCGGGGAGCTGTTTTTT; CDR3 protein: CATSRDLKTGELFF
CDR3 length: 16; clone size: NA; J gene: TRBJ1-5; D gene: TRBD1; V gene: TRBV4-1; CDR3 DNA: TGCGCCAGCAGCTCGGGACAGGGGGCTTTCAATCAGCCCCAGCATTTT; CDR3 protein: CASSSGQGAFNQPQHF
CDR3 length: 15; clone size: NA; J gene: TRBJ2-3; D gene: NA; V gene: TRBV5-1; CDR3 DNA: TGCGCCAGCAGCTCGGACGAGTGGGGGACAGATACGCAGTATTTT; CDR3 protein: CASSSDEWGTDTQYF
CDR3 length: 15; clone size: NA; J gene: TRBJ2-7; D gene: TRBD1; V gene: TRBV6-2/TRBV6-3; CDR3 DNA: TGTGCCAGCAGTTACGGGGACAGTAGCTCCTACGAGCAGTACTTC; CDR3 protein: CASSYGDSSSYEQYF
CDR3 length: 15; clone size: NA; J gene: TRBJ1-5; D gene: NA; V gene: TRBV7-8; CDR3 DNA: TGTGCCAGCAGCTTAGGGACCAACAGCAATCAGCCCCAGCATTTT; CDR3 protein: CASSLGTNSNQPQHF
CDR3 length: 11; clone size: few; J gene: TRBJ2-5; D gene: NA; V gene: TRBV12-3/TRBV12-4; CDR3 DNA: TGTGCCAGCAGTCTCCAAGAGACCCAGTACTTC; CDR3 protein: CASSLQETQYF
CDR3 length: 18; clone size: once; J gene: TRBJ1-1; D gene: NA; V gene: TRBV7-9; CDR3 DNA: TGTGCCAGCAGCTCCGTGGACCTCCGACGAGACCTGGACACTGAAGCTTTCTTT; CDR3 protein: CASSSVDLRRDLDTEAFF
CDR3 length: 14; clone size: NA; J gene: TRBJ2-7; D gene: NA; V gene: TRBV11-3; CDR3 DNA: TGTGCCAGCAGCTCTACGGGGAACGCCTACGAGCAGTACTTC; CDR3 protein: CASSSTGNAYEQYF
CDR3 length: 15; clone size: NA; J gene: TRBJ1-1; D gene: TRBD1; V gene: TRBV5-5; CDR3 DNA: TGTGCCAGCAGCTTGGCCGGGACAGAGAACACTGAAGCTTTCTTT; CDR3 protein: CASSLAGTENTEAFF
CDR3 length: 15; clone size: NA; J gene: TRBJ2-7; D gene: NA; V gene: TRBV5-4; CDR3 DNA: TGTGCCAGCAGCCTTGGGTCGTTGAGCTCCTACGAGCAGTACTTC; CDR3 protein: CASSLGSLSSYEQYF
CDR3 length: 14; clone size: NA; J gene: TRBJ2-7; D gene: TRBD1; V gene: TRBV4-1; CDR3 DNA: TGCGCCAGCAGCCCAAGGACAGGAACCTACGAGCAGTACTTC; CDR3 protein: CASSPRTGTYEQYF
CDR3 length: 14; clone size: few; J gene: TRBJ1-4; D gene: NA; V gene: TRBV3-1/TRBV3-2; CDR3 DNA: TGTGCCAGCAGCCAAGATTCCCGAGGGGAAAAACTGTTTTTT; CDR3 protein: CASSQDSRGEKLFF
CDR3 length: 14; clone size: NA; J gene: TRBJ2-7; D gene: NA; V gene: TRBV21-1; CDR3 DNA: TGTGCCAGCAGGGGTTGGGACAGACCCTACGAGCAGTACTTC; CDR3 protein: CASRGWDRPYEQYF
CDR3 length: 17; clone size: NA; J gene: TRBJ2-2; D gene: TRBD2; V gene: TRBV2; CDR3 DNA: TGTGCCAGCAGAGATAGGACTAGCGGGACGAACACCGGGGAGCTGTTTTTT; CDR3 protein: CASRDRTSGTNTGELFF
CDR3 length: 16; clone size: once; J gene: TRBJ2-5; D gene: TRBD1; V gene: TRBV11-2; CDR3 DNA: TGTGCCAGCAGCCCTGGGACAGTAAAATTAGGGGAGACCCAGTACTTC; CDR3 protein: CASSPGTVKLGETQYF
CDR3 length: 14; clone size: NA; J gene: TRBJ1-5; D gene: TRBD1; V gene: TRBV5-1; CDR3 DNA: TGCGCCAGCAGCTTTACAGGGGGCAATCAGCCCCAGCATTTT; CDR3 protein: CASSFTGGNQPQHF
CDR3 length: 13; clone size: NA; J gene: TRBJ2-7; D gene: NA; V gene: TRBV6-5; CDR3 DNA: TGTGCCAGCAGTTACAGGGTCTCCTACGAGCAGTACTTC; CDR3 protein: CASSYRVSYEQYF
CDR3 length: 11; clone size: NA; J gene: TRBJ2-7; D gene: NA; V gene: TRBV9; CDR3 DNA: TGTGCCAGCTCCTCGTGGCAGCAGCAGTACTTC; CDR3 protein: CASSSWQQQYF
CDR3 length: 15; clone size: NA; J gene: TRBJ2-7; D gene: NA; V gene: TRBV6-5; CDR3 DNA: TGTGCCAGCAGTCACACTACAGTAAGCTCCTACGAGCAGTACTTC; CDR3 protein: CASSHTTVSSYEQYF